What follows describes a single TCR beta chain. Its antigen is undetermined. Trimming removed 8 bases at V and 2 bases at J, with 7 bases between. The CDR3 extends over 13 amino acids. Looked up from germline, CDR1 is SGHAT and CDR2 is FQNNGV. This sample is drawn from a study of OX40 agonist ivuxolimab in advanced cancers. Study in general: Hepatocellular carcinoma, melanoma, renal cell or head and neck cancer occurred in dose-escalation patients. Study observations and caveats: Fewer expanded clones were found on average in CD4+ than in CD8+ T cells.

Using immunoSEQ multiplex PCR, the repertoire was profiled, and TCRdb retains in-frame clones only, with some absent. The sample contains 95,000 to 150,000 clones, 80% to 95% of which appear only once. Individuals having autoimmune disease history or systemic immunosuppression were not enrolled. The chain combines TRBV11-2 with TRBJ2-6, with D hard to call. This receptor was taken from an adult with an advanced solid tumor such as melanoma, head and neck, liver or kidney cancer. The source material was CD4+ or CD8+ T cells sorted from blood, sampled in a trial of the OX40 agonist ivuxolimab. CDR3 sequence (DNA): TGTGCCAGCCTAGTGACTGGGGCCAACGTCCTGACTTTC. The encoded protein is CASLVTGANVLTF. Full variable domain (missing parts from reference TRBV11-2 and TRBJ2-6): EAGVAQSPRYKIIEKRQSVAFWCNPISGHATLYWYQQILGQGPKLLIQFQNNGVVDDSQLPKDRFSAERLKGVDSTLKIQPAKLEDSAVYLCASLVTGANVLTFGAGSRLTVL.